The source of this T cell receptor (beta chain) is a study of regulatory T cells in long-lasting Graves disease listed by TCRdb under 2021. About the investigation overall: In the newly diagnosed Graves' disease group, patients had been taking antithyroid drugs for less than 3 months. This study used TCR sequencing and RNA sequencing of peripheral blood to compare persistent Graves' disease patients against newly diagnosed Graves' disease patients. The study took place in China and was registered as a clinical trial. TCR sequencing covered around 13 persistent and 20 newly diagnosed Graves' disease patients, around 35 samples in total. The research as a whole found: The small sample size was acknowledged by the authors as a limitation that may reduce accuracy. Only peripheral blood was studied, because thyroid tissue, the primary lesion, was inaccessible. Lower TCR Shannon entropy and fewer highly expanded clones were observed in persistent Graves' disease patients than in newly diagnosed patients, which suggested clonal expansion. Sequencing and analysis were limited to the TCR beta chain. Persistent disease showed preferential use of TRBV28, TRBJ1-2 and TRBJ2-5, whereas newly diagnosed disease favored TRBV20-1 and TRBJ2-1. More public clonotypes were shared among persistent patients (under 3,000) than among newly diagnosed patients (roughly 960).

This clonotype was detected only a few times. Its antigen remains undetermined. Within one base of it there is no much larger clone, and no base qualities were kept. From the cysteine up to the phenylalanine, the CDR3 has a length of 14 residues. This entry keeps only the CDR3 DNA: 42 bases, framed from base 1. Here V drops 7 bases and J drops 3 bases, and the junction holds 9 bases not matched to any gene. The germline V gene (reference sequence) specifies GTSNPN as CDR1 and SVGIG as CDR2. Sample time point, as interpreted from the label and publication: newly diagnosed GD, antithyroid drugs for less than 3 months. For both TCR sequencing and RNA sequencing, RNA was extracted from PBMCs in TRIzol. The diagnosis of Graves' disease followed American Thyroid Association guidelines. Recruitment of patients was carried out at an endocrinology department in Xi'an, China. Each patient gave about 10 milliliters of peripheral blood, collected in an EDTA anticoagulant tube. Ficoll Paque Plus density gradient separation was used to isolate PBMCs, and no additional T cell sorting was done. RNA quality was checked with an Agilent 2100 Bioanalyzer and agarose gel, and concentration with a NanoDrop 2000.

The method behind the library was multiplex PCR. The run used an Illumina HiSeq 4000. iRepertoire HTBI primers and Arm-PCR amplification of CDR3 regions were used to construct TCR beta libraries. Before sequencing, the PCR products went through gel purification. Under the source paper's analysis protocol: Gene usage analysis of CDR3 amino acid clonotypes used the 62 TRBV and fewer than 15 TRBJ segments found across samples. COPE and FqMerger were used to merge filtered high-quality paired reads into contigs. Contigs were aligned with BLAST to IMGT TRBV, TRBD and TRBJ reference genes, and CDR3 was defined per IMGT. Any clonotype with a frequency above 0.1% was classified as a highly expanded clone. Shannon entropy was used to measure repertoire diversity, and the Gini coefficient was used to measure V-J evenness. A clonotype was considered public if more than one individual shared it. TCRdb itself trimmed the public reads at Q25 with fastp, ran MiXCR and retained productive beta chains. Every CDR3 protein is listed once, alongside the most common genes and DNA of its rows. TCRdb's processing, not the authors', yielded these V and J calls. The sample contains 620,000 or so distinct CDR3 sequences, approximately 15% of them found a single time. The top ten hold approximately 20% of the sample.

In addition, the sample was reused for a study of T cells in Graves' hyperthyroidism and ophthalmopathy. Per that second paper: A patient counted as having stable Graves' hyperthyroidism if no progression to ophthalmopathy occurred over 18 months of follow-up. Hyperthyroidism patients were aged 18 to 65 years and newly diagnosed, with disease duration of less than 2 months. The study excluded patients with uncontrolled infections, other autoimmune diseases, pregnancy or lactation. Diagnoses were established on the basis of clinical symptoms, serum thyroxine and TRAb, thyroid ultrasound, and orbital computed tomography. The first round of RT-PCR for the TCR CDR3 was performed with the HTBI primer set and the Qiagen OneStep RT-PCR kit. Most expanded thyroid clonotypes (frequency above 0.001) were also found in blood, which suggests that blood repertoires may mirror thyroid immune responses. In cross-validation, a model built on a 13 V-J signature told ophthalmopathy apart from stable hyperthyroidism with 85% to 90% sensitivity and about 81% specificity, and in testing the same model reached 80%/75%. In validation, the model predicted progression to ophthalmopathy a median of around six months before onset, with about 71% sensitivity and roughly 77% specificity. TCR V-J signatures able to tell the groups apart were searched for in a discovery cohort of 100 patients, of whom under 45 had Graves' ophthalmopathy and around 57 had stable Graves' hyperthyroidism. Prospective prediction of ophthalmopathy was tested in an independent validation cohort consisting of roughly 20 hyperthyroidism patients and approximately 16 patients who later progressed to ophthalmopathy. For training and testing, the 100 patients in the discovery cohort were randomly divided in a 7:3 ratio. The study also compared thyroid tissue and blood T-cell repertoires from a handful of Graves' hyperthyroidism patients. After blood sampling, hyperthyroidism patients were treated with methimazole at a starting dose of 30 mg daily, and ophthalmopathy patients were treated with high-dose intravenous methylprednisolone. Libraries were constructed in a second round of multiplex PCR, after which size selection and purification were carried out. Paired-end sequencing of the libraries was performed with 100 bp reads on an Illumina HiSeq2000. SOAPnuke was used to process the raw data, with reads discarded if the reads contained adapters or uncalled bases, had a mean Phred below 15, or lacked an exact constant-primer or identifier match. COPE v1.2.5 was used to merge high-quality paired reads, and clonotypes were defined as unique nucleotide sequences. MiTCR v1.1 was used to align clonotypes to the IMGT TRBV, TRBD and TRBJ reference segments. Analysis was restricted to V-J combinations with a frequency above 0.0001, which covered 98% to 99.2% of repertoires. A TCS score was defined as the ratio between F50 (clonal expansion) and ExV (chaos), using BLOSUM62-based TCRdist between CDR3 peptides within each V-J. Welch's t-statistics and random forest reduced fewer than 550 V-J features to 13, which were used in a naive Bayes classifier (R e1071). No statistical method was used to fix the sample size in advance, and group allocation was not hidden from the investigators. According to the paper, TCR Vbeta CDR3 sequencing was carried out on 135 peripheral blood samples, which came from fewer than 50 ophthalmopathy, approximately 72 hyperthyroidism and about 17 progressor patients.

The sequence was collected from a woman aged 25 to 39 with Graves disease. Donor details come from another sample of the same person, matched by shared clones. The source was peripheral blood mononuclear cells (PBMCs), collected at new diagnosis, from a patient treated with antithyroid drugs. Recombination joined TRBV30 with TRBJ2-1; TRBD2 fits 7 bases in the junction. The base sequence is TGTGCCTCCGGACTAGGCGGTAGCTACAATGAGCAGTTCTTC. Translated, it gives CASGLGGSYNEQFF.